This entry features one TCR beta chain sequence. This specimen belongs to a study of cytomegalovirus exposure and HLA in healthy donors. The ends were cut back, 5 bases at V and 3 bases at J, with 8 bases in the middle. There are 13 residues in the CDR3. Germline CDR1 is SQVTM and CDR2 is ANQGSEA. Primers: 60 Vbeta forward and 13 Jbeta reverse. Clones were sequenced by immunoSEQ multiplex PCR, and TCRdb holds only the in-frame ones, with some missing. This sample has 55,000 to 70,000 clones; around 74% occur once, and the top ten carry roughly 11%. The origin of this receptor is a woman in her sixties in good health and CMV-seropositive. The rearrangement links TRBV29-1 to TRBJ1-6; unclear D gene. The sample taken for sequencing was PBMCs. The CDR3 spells CSVLADYNSPLHF. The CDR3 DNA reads TGCAGCGTTTTGGCAGACTATAATTCACCCCTCCACTTT.